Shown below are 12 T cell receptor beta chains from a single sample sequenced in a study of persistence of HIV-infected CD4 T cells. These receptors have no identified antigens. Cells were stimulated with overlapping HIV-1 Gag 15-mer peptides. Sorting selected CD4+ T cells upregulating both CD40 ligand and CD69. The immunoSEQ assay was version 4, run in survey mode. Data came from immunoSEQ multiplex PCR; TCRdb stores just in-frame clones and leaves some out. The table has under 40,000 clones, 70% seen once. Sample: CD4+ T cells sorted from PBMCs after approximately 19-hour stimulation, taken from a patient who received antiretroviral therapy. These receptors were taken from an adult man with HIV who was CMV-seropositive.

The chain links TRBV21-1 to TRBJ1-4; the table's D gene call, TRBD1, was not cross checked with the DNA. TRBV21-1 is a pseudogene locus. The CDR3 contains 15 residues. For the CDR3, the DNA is TGTGCCAGCAGCAAATATGGGACAGGGGATGAAAAATTGTTTTTT. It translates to CASSKYGTGDEKLFF.

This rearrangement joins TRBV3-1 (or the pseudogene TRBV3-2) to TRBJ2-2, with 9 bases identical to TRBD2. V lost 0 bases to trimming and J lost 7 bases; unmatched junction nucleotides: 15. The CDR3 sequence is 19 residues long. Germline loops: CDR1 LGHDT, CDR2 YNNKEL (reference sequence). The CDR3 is CASSQDQMGAGGHNGELFF. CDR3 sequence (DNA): TGTGCCAGCAGCCAAGATCAAATGGGAGCGGGGGGCCATAACGGGGAGCTGTTTTTT.

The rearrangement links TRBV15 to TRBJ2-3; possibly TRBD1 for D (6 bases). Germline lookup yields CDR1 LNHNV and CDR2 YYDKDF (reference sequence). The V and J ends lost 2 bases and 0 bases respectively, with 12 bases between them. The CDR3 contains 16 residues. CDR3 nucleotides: TGTGCCACCAGCAGACAGGGGCCCTCTAGCACAGATACGCAGTATTTT. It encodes CATSRQGPSSTDTQYF. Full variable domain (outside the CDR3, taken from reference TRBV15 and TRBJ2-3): DAMVIQNPRYQVTQFGKPVTLSCSQTLNHNVMYWYQQKSSQAPKLLFHYYDKDFNNEADTPDNFQSRRPNTSFCFLDIRSPGLGDTAMYLCATSRQGPSSTDTQYFGPGTRLTVL.

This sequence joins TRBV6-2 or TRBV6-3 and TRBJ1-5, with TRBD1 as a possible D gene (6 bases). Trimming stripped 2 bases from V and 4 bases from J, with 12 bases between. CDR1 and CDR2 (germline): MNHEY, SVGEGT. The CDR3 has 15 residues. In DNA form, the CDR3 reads TGTGCCAGCAGTTACGGGACAAACCGGAATCAGCCCCAGCATTTT. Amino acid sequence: CASSYGTNRNQPQHF.

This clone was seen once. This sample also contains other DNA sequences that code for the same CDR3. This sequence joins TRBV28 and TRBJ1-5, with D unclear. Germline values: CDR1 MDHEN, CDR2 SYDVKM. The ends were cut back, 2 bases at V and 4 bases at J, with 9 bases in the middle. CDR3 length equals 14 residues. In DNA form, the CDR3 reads TGTGCCAGCAGTTTAATCCGGGGAAATCAGCCCCAGCATTTT. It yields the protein CASSLIRGNQPQHF. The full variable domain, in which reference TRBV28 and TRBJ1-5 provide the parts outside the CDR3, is DVKVTQSSRYLVKRTGEKVFLECVQDMDHENMFWYRQDPGLGLRLIYFSYDVKMKEKGDIPEGYSVSREKKERFSLILESASTNQTSMYLCASSLIRGNQPQHFGDGTRLSIL.

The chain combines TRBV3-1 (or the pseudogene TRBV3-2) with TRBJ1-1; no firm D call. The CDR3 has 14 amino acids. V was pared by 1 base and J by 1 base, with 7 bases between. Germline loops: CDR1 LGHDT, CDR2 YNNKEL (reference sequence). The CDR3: CASSQGTRNTEAFF. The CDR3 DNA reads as TGTGCCAGCAGCCAAGGTACCCGGAACACTGAAGCTTTCTTT.

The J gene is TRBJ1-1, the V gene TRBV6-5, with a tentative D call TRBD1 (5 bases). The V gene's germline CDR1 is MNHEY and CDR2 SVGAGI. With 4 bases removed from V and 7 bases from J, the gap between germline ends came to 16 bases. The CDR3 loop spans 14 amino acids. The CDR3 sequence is CASSFSAGRLEAFF. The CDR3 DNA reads TGTGCCAGCAGTTTTTCCGCGGGACGACTTGAAGCTTTCTTT.

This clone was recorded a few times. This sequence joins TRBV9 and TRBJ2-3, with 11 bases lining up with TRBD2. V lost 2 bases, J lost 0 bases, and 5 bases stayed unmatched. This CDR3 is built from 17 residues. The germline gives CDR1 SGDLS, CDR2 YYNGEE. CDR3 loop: CASSVTLAGVSTDTQYF. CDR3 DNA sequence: TGTGCCAGCAGCGTTACACTAGCGGGGGTTAGCACAGATACGCAGTATTTT.

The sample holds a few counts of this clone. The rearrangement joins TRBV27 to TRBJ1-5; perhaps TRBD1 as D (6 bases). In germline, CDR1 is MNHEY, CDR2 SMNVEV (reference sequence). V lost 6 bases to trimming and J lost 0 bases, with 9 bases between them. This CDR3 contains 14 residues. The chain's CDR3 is CASSVGGSNQPQHF. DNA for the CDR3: TGTGCCAGCAGCGTAGGGGGTAGCAATCAGCCCCAGCATTTT.

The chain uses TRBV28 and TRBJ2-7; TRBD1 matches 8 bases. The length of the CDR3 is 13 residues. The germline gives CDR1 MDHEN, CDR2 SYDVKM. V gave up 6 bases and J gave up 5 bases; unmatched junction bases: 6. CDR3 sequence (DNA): TGTGCCAGCAGCCGAACAGGGGGAGACGAGCAGTACTTC. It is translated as CASSRTGGDEQYF.

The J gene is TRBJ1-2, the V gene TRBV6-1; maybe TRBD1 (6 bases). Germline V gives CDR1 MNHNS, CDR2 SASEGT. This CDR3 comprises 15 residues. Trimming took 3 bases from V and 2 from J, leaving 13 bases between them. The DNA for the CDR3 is TGTGCCAGCAGTGAGTCGCAGGGGTTGAACTATGGCTACACCTTC. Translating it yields CASSESQGLNYGYTF.

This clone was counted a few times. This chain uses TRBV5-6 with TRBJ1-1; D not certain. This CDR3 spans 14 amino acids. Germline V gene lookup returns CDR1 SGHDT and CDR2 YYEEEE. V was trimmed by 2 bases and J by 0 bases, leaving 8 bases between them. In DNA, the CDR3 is TGTGCCAGCAGCTTTACACCGATGAACACTGAAGCTTTCTTT. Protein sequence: CASSFTPMNTEAFF.